Shown below are 8 T cell receptor beta chains from a single sample sequenced in a study of siplizumab effects on memory and regulatory T cells. Sequenced by immunoSEQ multiplex PCR; TCRdb stores in-frame clones only, minus some. The sample comprises more than 60,000 clones, 93% of which are singletons, and about 5% rests with the top ten. The sequenced material came from CD8+ T cells sorted from blood. The receptors here all came from a human donor in good health.

The chain combines TRBV21-1 with TRBJ2-2; the listed D gene, TRBD2, was not tested against the DNA. TRBV21-1 is a recognized pseudogene. CDR3 length: 17 amino acids. CDR3 sequence reads: CASSKPRLAANTGELFF. CDR3 bases: TGTGCCAGCAGCAAACCCCGACTAGCGGCCAACACCGGGGAGCTGTTTTTT.

The V call is TRBV9, the J call TRBJ2-7, with D perhaps TRBD1 or TRBD2 (6 bases each). V lost 0 bases and J lost 7, with 14 bases in between. Germline assignment: CDR1 SGDLS and CDR2 YYNGEE. This CDR3 is built from 14 residues. CDR3 DNA sequence: TGTGCCAGCAGCGTAGCGGGGGCTCCGGGGGAGCAGTACTTC. Translated, it gives CASSVAGAPGEQYF.

The chain joins TRBV27 to TRBJ2-1, with D possibly TRBD2 on 5 matching bases. CDR3 size: 13 residues. The V and J ends lost 8 bases and 7 bases respectively, with 15 bases between them. CDR1 and CDR2 (germline): MNHEY, SMNVEV (reference sequence). In nucleotides, the CDR3 is TGTGCCAGCGGTACTCACCCGGGGAATGAGCAGTTCTTC. Translating gives CASGTHPGNEQFF.

The gene calls are TRBV5-1 and TRBJ2-7; 9 nucleotides match TRBD1. The V and J ends lost 1 base and 2 bases, in that order; junction bases with no gene match: 7. The length of the CDR3 is 16 residues. The V gene's germline CDR1 is SGHRS and CDR2 YFSETQ. The CDR3 bases are TGCGCCAGCAGCTTGCCAAGGACAGGGGATACCTACGAGCAGTACTTC. It codes for CASSLPRTGDTYEQYF. Full variable domain (missing parts from reference TRBV5-1 and TRBJ2-7): KAGVTQTPRYLIKTRGQQVTLSCSPISGHRSVSWYQQTPGQGLQFLFEYFSETQRNKGNFPGRFSGRQFSNSRSEMNVSTLELGDSALYLCASSLPRTGDTYEQYFGPGTRLTVT.

The CDR3 here is CASSQEVETSGGNEQFF. The DNA of the CDR3 is TGCGCCAGCAGCCAAGAGGTTGAGACTAGCGGGGGCAATGAGCAGTTCTTC. The rearrangement joins TRBV4-1 to TRBJ2-1; 12 bases agree with TRBD2. CDR1 and CDR2 (germline): MGHRA, YSYEKL. The junction had 6 bases not matched to a gene; V was cut back by 0 bases and J by 6 bases. The CDR3 consists of 17 residues.

The count of this clone is one. This rearrangement joins TRBV5-3 to TRBJ2-6; D is uncertain. TRBV5-3 is assigned to the ORF class and has an uncertain function. The CDR3 runs to 17 residues. Between the trimmed V and J ends, which lost 1 base and 0 bases, there was a span of 11 bases. The CDR3 spells CARSLTAVPSGANVLTF. The CDR3 DNA is TGTGCCAGAAGCTTGACGGCAGTCCCCTCTGGGGCCAACGTCCTGACTTTC.

There are a few counts of this clone. The V gene is TRBV19, the J gene TRBJ1-5; D possibly corresponds to TRBD1 (6 bases). CDR3 length equals 17 residues. Deletions cut 6 bases from V and 3 bases from J, with 21 bases between. Looked up from germline, CDR1 is LNHDA and CDR2 is SQIVND (reference sequence). The CDR3, as DNA: TGTGCCAGTAGCGGTCAGGTTCTGACAGGTGACAATCAGCCCCAGCATTTT. Protein product: CASSGQVLTGDNQPQHF. Looking up the rest from reference TRBV19 and TRBJ1-5 gives the full variable domain: DGGITQSPKYLFRKEGQNVTLSCEQNLNHDAMYWYRQDPGQGLRLIYYSQIVNDFQKGDIAEGYSVSREKKESFPLTVTSAQKNPTAFYLCASSGQVLTGDNQPQHFGDGTRLSIL.

The chain employs TRBV27 and TRBJ2-2, with a weak D call TRBD1 (5 bases). Germline V lookup: CDR1 MNHEY, CDR2 SMNVEV (reference sequence). Trimming cost V 2 bases and J 0 bases, with 10 bases left between them. The CDR3 covers 16 residues. The CDR3 loop reads CASSLSQGPNTGELFF. The CDR3 DNA reads TGTGCCAGCAGTTTAAGCCAGGGCCCGAACACCGGGGAGCTGTTTTTT.